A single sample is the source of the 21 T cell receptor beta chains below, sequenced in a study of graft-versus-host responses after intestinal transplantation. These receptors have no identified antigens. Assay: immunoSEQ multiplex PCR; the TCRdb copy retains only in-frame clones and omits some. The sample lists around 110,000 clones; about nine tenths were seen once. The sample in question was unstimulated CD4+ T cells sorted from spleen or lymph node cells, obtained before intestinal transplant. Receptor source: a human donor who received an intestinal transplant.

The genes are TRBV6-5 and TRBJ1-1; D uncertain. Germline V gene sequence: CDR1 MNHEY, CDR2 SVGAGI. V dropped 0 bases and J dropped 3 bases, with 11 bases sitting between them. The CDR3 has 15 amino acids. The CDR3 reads CASSYSGSEYTEAFF. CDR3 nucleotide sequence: TGTGCCAGCAGTTACTCCGGGAGTGAGTACACTGAAGCTTTCTTT.

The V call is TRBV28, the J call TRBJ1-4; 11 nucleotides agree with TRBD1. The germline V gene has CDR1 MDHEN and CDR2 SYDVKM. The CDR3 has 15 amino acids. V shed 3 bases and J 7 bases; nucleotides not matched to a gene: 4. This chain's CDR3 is CASSFSGTGGEKLFF. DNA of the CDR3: TGTGCCAGCAGTTTTTCTGGGACAGGGGGTGAAAAACTGTTTTTT. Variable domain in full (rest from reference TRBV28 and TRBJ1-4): DVKVTQSSRYLVKRTGEKVFLECVQDMDHENMFWYRQDPGLGLRLIYFSYDVKMKEKGDIPEGYSVSREKKERFSLILESASTNQTSMYLCASSFSGTGGEKLFFGSGTQLSVL.

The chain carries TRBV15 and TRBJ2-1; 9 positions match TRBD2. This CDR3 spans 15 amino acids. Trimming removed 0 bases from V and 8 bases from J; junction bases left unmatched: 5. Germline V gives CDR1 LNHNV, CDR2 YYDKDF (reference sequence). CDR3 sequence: CATSRDSRTSDEQFF. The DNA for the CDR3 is TGTGCCACCAGCAGAGATTCTCGGACTAGCGATGAGCAGTTCTTC.

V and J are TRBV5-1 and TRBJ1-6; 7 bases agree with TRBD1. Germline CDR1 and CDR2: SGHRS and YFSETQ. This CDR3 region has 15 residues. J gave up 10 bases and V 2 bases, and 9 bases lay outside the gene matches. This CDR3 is CASSLQGSYGSPLHF. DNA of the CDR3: TGCGCCAGCAGCTTACAGGGGTCTTACGGGTCACCCCTCCACTTT.

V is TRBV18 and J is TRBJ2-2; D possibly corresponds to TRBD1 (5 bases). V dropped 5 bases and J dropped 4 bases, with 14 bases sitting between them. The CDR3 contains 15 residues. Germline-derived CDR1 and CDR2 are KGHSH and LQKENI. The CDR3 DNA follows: TGTGCCAGCTCAACAAACAGCAGGGTCACCGGGGAGCTGTTTTTT. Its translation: CASSTNSRVTGELFF.

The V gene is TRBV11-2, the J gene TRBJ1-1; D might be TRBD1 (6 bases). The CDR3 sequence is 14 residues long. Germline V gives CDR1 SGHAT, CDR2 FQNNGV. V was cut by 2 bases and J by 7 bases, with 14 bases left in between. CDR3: CASSLIRGRHEAFF. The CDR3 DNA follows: TGTGCCAGCAGCTTAATCAGGGGCCGCCATGAAGCTTTCTTT.

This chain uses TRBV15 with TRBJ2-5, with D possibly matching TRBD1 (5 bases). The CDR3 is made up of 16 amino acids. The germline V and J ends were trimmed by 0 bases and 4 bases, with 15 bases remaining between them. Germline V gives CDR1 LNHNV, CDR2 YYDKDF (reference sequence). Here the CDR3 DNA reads TGTGCCACCAGCAGAGATTCAGGGCTCGGTGGAGAGACCCAGTACTTC. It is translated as CATSRDSGLGGETQYF.

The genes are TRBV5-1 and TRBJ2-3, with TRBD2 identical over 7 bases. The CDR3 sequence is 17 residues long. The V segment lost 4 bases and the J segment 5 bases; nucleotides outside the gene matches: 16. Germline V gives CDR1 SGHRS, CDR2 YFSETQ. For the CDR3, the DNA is TGCGCCAGCAGCCAACAATCGGGACTAAAGTCCGGAGATACGCAGTATTTT. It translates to CASSQQSGLKSGDTQYF.

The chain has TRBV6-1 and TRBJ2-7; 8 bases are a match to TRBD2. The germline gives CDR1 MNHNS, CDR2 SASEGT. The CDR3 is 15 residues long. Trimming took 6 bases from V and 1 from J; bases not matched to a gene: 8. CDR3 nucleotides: TGTGCCAGCAGCCGAAAACTAGCGGATTCCTACGAGCAGTACTTC. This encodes CASSRKLADSYEQYF.

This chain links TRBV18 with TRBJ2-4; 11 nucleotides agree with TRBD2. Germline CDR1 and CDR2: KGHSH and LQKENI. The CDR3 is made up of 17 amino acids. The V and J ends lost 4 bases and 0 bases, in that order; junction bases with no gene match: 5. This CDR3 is CASSRELAGVAKNIQYF. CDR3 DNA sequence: TGTGCCAGCTCACGAGAACTAGCGGGAGTAGCCAAAAACATTCAGTACTTC. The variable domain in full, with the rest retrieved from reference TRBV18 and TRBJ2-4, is NAGVMQNPRHLVRRRGQEARLRCSPMKGHSHVYWYRQLPEEGLKFMVYLQKENIIDESGMPKERFSAEFPKEGPSILRIQQVVRGDSAAYFCASSRELAGVAKNIQYFGAGTRLSVL.

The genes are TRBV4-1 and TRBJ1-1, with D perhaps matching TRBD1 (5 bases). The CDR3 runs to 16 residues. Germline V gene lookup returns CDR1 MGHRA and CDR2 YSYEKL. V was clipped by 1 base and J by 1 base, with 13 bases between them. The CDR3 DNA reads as TGCGCCAGCAGCCAAGGAATCGTGGGGGGGAACACTGAAGCTTTCTTT. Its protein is CASSQGIVGGNTEAFF.

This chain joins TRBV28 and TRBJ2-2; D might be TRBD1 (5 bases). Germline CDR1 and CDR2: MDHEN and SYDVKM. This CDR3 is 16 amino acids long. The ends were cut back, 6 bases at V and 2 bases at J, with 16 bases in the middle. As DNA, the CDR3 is TGTGCCAGCAGCCGTACAGGCCTCCACAACACCGGGGAGCTGTTTTTT. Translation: CASSRTGLHNTGELFF.

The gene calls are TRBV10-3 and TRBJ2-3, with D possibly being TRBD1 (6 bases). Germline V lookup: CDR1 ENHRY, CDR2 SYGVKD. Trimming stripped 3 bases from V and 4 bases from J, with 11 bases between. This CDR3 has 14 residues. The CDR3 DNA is TGTGCCATCAGTGAACAGGGAGCCCCAGATACGCAGTATTTT. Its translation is CAISEQGAPDTQYF.

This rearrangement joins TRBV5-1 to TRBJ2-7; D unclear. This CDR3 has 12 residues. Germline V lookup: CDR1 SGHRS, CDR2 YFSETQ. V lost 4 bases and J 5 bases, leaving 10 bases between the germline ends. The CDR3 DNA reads TGCGCCAGCAGCCCTGACTTGCACGAGCAGTACTTC. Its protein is CASSPDLHEQYF.

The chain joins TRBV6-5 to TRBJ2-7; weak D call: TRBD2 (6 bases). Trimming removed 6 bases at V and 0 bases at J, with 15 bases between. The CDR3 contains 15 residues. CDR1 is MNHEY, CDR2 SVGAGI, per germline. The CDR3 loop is CASSRRGTISYEQYF. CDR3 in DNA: TGTGCCAGCAGCCGACGCGGGACGATCTCCTACGAGCAGTACTTC.

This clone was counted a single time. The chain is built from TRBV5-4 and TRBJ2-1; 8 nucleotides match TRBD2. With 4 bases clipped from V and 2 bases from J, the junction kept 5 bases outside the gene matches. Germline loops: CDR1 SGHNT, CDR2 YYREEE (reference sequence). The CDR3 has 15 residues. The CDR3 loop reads CASSPAGGAYNEQFF. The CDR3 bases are TGTGCCAGCAGCCCAGCCGGGGGGGCCTACAATGAGCAGTTCTTC.

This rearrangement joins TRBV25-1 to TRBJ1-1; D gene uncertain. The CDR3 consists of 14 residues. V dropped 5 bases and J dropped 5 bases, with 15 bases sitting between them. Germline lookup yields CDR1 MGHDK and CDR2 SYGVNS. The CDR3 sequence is CASSRSRGRTEAFF. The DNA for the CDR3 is TGTGCCAGCAGTCGATCCCGAGGGAGGACTGAAGCTTTCTTT.

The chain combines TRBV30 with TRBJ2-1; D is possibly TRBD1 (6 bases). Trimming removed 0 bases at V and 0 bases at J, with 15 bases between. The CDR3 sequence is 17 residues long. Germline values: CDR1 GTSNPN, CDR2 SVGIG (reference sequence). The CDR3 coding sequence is TGTGCCTGGAGTGTTTCGTGGGGGCAGAGCTCCTACAATGAGCAGTTCTTC. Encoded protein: CAWSVSWGQSSYNEQFF.

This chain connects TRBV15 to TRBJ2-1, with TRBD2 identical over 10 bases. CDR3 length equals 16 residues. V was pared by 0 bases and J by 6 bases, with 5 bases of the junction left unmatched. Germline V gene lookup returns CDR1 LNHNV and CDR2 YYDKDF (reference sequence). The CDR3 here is CATSRDFSGGVNEQFF. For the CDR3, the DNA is TGTGCCACCAGCAGAGATTTCAGCGGGGGGGTCAATGAGCAGTTCTTC.

In DNA, the CDR3 is TGTGCCAGCAGCTTCCGACAGGGGGCTGGCGGCTACACCTTC. Translation gives CASSFRQGAGGYTF. The chain combines TRBV7-9 with TRBJ1-2, with TRBD1 identical over 10 bases. CDR1 SEHNR and CDR2 FQNEAQ come from the germline V gene (reference sequence). J lost 8 bases, V lost 3 bases, and 6 bases had no gene match. This CDR3 has 14 residues.

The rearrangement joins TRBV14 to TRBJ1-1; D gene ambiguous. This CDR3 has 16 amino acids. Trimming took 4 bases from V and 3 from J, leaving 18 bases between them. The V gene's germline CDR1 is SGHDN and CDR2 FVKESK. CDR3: CASSLIVGRGDTEAFF. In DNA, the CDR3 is TGTGCCAGCAGCCTGATTGTAGGGAGAGGAGACACTGAAGCTTTCTTT.